This TCR beta chain was identified during a study of OX40 agonist ivuxolimab in advanced cancers. Study-level results: At 0.1 to 3.0 mg/kg and by week 6, CD4+ and CD8+ T cells in the blood had expanded clonally. Patients who responded partially at 0.1-3.0 mg/kg showed clonal expansion ranking among the lowest.

TCRdb's table, derived via immunoSEQ multiplex PCR, lists solely in-frame clones and lacks some. Among some 91,000 clones listed, over 75% were seen once. As to this clone: Its matching antigen is unknown.

The clonotype was recovered from an adult with an advanced solid tumor such as melanoma, head and neck, liver or kidney cancer. Here the sequenced sample was CD4+ or CD8+ T cells sorted from blood, taken in a trial of the OX40 agonist ivuxolimab.

CDR3 protein: CASSWEETQYF. The CDR3 DNA reads TGCGCCAGCAGCTGGGAGGAGACCCAGTACTTC. The chain has TRBV5-1 and TRBJ2-5; a possible D gene is TRBD2 (5 bases). V was shortened by 3 bases and J by 5 bases, with 5 bases between the two germline ends. The CDR3 runs 11 residues. CDR1 SGHRS and CDR2 YFSETQ come from the germline V gene. Complete variable domain (other parts from reference TRBV5-1 and TRBJ2-5): KAGVTQTPRYLIKTRGQQVTLSCSPISGHRSVSWYQQTPGQGLQFLFEYFSETQRNKGNFPGRFSGRQFSNSRSEMNVSTLELGDSALYLCASSWEETQYFGPGTRLLVL.